This T cell receptor (beta chain) appears in the sequencing data of a study of early T cells in non-severe SARS-CoV-2 infection. Study-level background: From unsorted whole blood, bulk RNA was sequenced, and the chains remained unpaired.

This clonotype was seen at least ten times. The CDR3 spans 12 residues. The junction had 8 bases not matched to a gene; V was cut back by 7 bases and J by 11 bases. The germline CDR1 and CDR2 sequences are LNHDA and SQIVND (reference sequence). Via MiXCR, TCRdb re-called the 5' RACE reads, giving one row per CDR3 protein. Of approximately 35,000 distinct CDR3 sequences listed, 5.5% to 7% are singletons. Sequenced input: whole blood. The sequence was obtained from an adult who was a healthcare worker with PCR-confirmed SARS-CoV-2 infection or an uninfected control (not recorded which). The chain has TRBV19 and TRBJ1-1, with 9 positions matching TRBD1. As DNA, the CDR3 is TGTGCCAGTAAGACAGGGGGACTGGATGCTTTCTTT. Its translation is CASKTGGLDAFF.